This record looks at one T cell receptor (beta chain) sequence and its context. The data were taken from a study of T cell responses to AZD1222 COVID-19 vaccine. Both about-4-week and about-12-week second-dose recipients were combined. CDR3 length: 15 residues. Germline lookup yields CDR1 KGHSH and CDR2 LQKENI. The V gene lost 1 base and the J gene lost 0 bases, with 9 bases spanning the gap. Libraries were prepared by immunoSEQ multiplex PCR; TCRdb keeps only in-frame clonotypes and omits some of them. The top ten clones hold approximately 3.7% of a sample with about 140,000 clones, 80% to 95% of them seen once.

This clonotype was obtained from an adult who received the AZD1222 COVID-19 vaccine. Sequencing used peripheral blood, obtained 28 days after the second AZD1222 dose. J is TRBJ1-1 and V is TRBV18, with D unclear. The CDR3 region has the DNA TGTGCCAGCTCACCACGGTCTGGATTGAACACTGAAGCTTTCTTT. It is translated as CASSPRSGLNTEAFF.